The entry below describes one T cell receptor (beta chain). This table comes from immunoSEQ multiplex PCR, and its TCRdb copy is limited to in-frame clones, with some not included. The repertoire includes about 77,000 clones, about nine tenths of them detected once, and roughly 6.3% sits in the top ten. Germline assignment: CDR1 SGHNT and CDR2 YYREEE (reference sequence). Trimming took 2 bases from V and 5 from J; bases not matched to a gene: 8. The CDR3 has 15 residues. This specimen belongs to a study of OX40 agonist ivuxolimab in advanced cancers. This sequence joins TRBV5-4 and TRBJ2-7; 9 bases line up with TRBD1. This sample comprised CD4+ or CD8+ T cells sorted from blood, obtained in a trial of the OX40 agonist ivuxolimab. The sequence was obtained from an adult with an advanced solid tumor such as melanoma, head and neck, liver or kidney cancer. DNA for the CDR3: TGTGCCAGCAGCTTACCGGGACAGGGCGTCGACGAGCAGTACTTC. This encodes CASSLPGQGVDEQYF.